This record concerns one T cell receptor (beta chain) sequence. Its antigen is still unknown. Each CDR3 protein gets one entry after TCRdb re-called the 5' RACE reads with MiXCR. The sample has some 450,000 distinct CDR3 sequences; 20% are singletons. The source of the sample is a study of T-cell memory formation after mild COVID-19. Findings and caveats of the study: Day 37-peaking second-wave clones had unconfirmed SARS-CoV-2 specificity.

This CDR3 region has 17 residues. V was pared by 4 bases and J by 0 bases, with 12 bases of the junction left unmatched. Germline-derived CDR1 and CDR2 are DFQATT and SNEGSKA (reference sequence). The clonotype was recovered from an adult woman who had mild COVID-19 (a few samples of this study predate the infection). Cell type and time point are not known. The chain recombines TRBV20-1 with TRBJ2-1; the match to TRBD2 covers 7 bases. The sequenced sample was PBMCs or a T cell subset sorted from them (not recorded which). Here the CDR3 reads CSAILAGARPSYNEQFF. The CDR3 DNA sequence: TGCAGTGCTATTCTGGCGGGAGCGAGGCCCTCCTACAATGAGCAGTTCTTC.